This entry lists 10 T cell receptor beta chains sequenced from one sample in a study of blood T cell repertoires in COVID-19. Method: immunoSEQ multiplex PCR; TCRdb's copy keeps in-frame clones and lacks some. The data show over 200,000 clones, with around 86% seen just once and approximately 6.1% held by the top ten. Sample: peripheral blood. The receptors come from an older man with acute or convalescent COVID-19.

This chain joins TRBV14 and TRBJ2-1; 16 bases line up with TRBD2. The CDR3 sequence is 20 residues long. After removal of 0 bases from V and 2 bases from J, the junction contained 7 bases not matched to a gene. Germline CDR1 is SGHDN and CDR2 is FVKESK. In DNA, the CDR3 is TGTGCCAGCAGCCAAGAAAGTTGGGGACTAGCGGGAGGGGCCTACAATGAGCAGTTCTTC. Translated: CASSQESWGLAGGAYNEQFF.

CDR3 loop: CASSLVVGTGTSGANVLTF. DNA for the CDR3: TGCGCCAGCAGCTTGGTAGTTGGGACAGGGACCTCTGGGGCCAACGTCCTGACTTTC. The J gene is TRBJ2-6, the V gene TRBV5-1; the match to TRBD1 covers 9 bases. CDR3 length: 19 residues. Germline V gene data show CDR1 as SGHRS and CDR2 as YFSETQ. J lost 0 bases, V lost 0 bases, and 7 bases had no gene match.

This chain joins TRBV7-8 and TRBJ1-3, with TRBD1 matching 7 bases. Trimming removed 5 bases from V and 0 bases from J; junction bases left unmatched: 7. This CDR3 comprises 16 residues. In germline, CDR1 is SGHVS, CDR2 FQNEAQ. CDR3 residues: CASSLRDRSSGNTIYF. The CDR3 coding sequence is TGTGCCAGCAGCCTGAGGGACAGAAGCTCTGGAAACACCATATATTTT.

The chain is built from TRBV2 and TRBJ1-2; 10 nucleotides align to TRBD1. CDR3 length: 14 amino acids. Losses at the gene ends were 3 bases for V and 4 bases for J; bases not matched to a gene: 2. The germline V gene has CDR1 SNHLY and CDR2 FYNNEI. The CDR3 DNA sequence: TGTGCCAGCAGTGAGACAGGGGGCGCCTATGGCTACACCTTC. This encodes CASSETGGAYGYTF. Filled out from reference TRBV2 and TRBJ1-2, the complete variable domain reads EPEVTQTPSHQVTQMGQEVILRCVPISNHLYFYWYRQILGQKVEFLVSFYNNEISEKSEIFDDQFSVERPDGSNFTLKIRSTKLEDSAMYFCASSETGGAYGYTFGSGTRLTVV.

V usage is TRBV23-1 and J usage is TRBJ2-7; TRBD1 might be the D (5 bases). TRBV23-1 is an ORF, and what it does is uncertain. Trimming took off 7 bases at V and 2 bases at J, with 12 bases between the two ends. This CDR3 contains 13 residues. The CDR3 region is CASTGQGTYEQYF. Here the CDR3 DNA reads TGCGCCAGCACAGGACAAGGAACCTACGAGCAGTACTTC.

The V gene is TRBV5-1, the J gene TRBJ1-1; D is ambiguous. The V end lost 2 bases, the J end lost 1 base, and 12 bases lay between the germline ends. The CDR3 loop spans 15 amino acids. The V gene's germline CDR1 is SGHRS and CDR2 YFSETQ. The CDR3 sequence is CASSLGGKRNTEAFF. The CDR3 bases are TGCGCCAGCAGCTTAGGCGGGAAAAGGAACACTGAAGCTTTCTTT.

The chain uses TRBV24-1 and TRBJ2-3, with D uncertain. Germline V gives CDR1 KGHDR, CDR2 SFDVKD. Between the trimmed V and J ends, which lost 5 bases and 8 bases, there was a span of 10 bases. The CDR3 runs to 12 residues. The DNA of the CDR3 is TGTGCCACCAGTGGGAACTACCGTACGCAGTATTTT. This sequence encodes CATSGNYRTQYF.

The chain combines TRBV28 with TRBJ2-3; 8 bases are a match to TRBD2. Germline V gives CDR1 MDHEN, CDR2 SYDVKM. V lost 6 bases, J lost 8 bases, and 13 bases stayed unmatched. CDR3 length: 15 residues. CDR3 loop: CASSPGLGERSTQYF. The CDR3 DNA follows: TGTGCCAGCAGCCCGGGACTAGGGGAACGGAGTACGCAGTATTTT.

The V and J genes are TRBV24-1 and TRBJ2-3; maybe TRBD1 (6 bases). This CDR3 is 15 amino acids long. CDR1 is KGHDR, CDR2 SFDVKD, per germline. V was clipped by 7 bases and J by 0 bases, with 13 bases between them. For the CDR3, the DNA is TGTGCCACCAGCCTGACAGGACGTAGCACAGATACGCAGTATTTT. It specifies CATSLTGRSTDTQYF.

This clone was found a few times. The CDR3 bases are TGCGCCAGCAGCCAAGACGATGGCAGTCTCTTTCAGCCCCAGCATTTT. This codes for CASSQDDGSLFQPQHF. V is TRBV4-1 and J is TRBJ1-5; the D is unclear. Germline assignment: CDR1 MGHRA and CDR2 YSYEKL. The V and J ends lost 0 bases and 6 bases respectively, with 15 bases between them. This CDR3 region has 16 residues.